The sequence of this T cell receptor (beta chain) was determined in a study of beta chain features in type 1 diabetes. Overall study: Examined across all samples were about 99,000,000 sorted cells.

cDNA synthesis used the whole RNA isolate, giving expressed TCRB sequences. This table comes from immunoSEQ multiplex PCR, and its TCRdb copy is limited to in-frame clones, with some not included. This table holds some 400,000 clones, about 15% found once. The V segment lost 2 bases and the J segment 5 bases; nucleotides outside the gene matches: 3. The length of the CDR3 is 14 residues. Germline lookup yields CDR1 SGHTA and CDR2 FQGNSA. Each of the CD4+ naive, central memory, regulatory and stem cell-like memory populations was sorted via CD45RO/CCR7/CD25/CD127/CD95/CD27. The chain recombines TRBV7-2 with TRBJ2-5, with 9 nucleotides matching TRBD1. The sequence came from a woman aged 18-29 years in good health. The sequencing input was naive CD4+ T cells from blood. CDR3 residues: CASSLRQGGETQYF. The DNA for the CDR3 is TGTGCCAGCAGCTTACGACAGGGGGGGGAGACCCAGTACTTC.